This TCR beta chain was sequenced during a study of OX40 agonist ivuxolimab in advanced cancers. Study-level background: Patients' therapy was ivuxolimab, an antibody that acts as an agonist of OX40 (CD134).

Germline V CDR1 and CDR2: ENHRY, SYGVKD. V was clipped by 0 bases and J by 5 bases; unmatched bases: 1. This CDR3 is 15 amino acids long. Excluded were patients having autoimmune disease history or systemic immunosuppression. This table comes from immunoSEQ multiplex PCR, and its TCRdb copy is limited to in-frame clones, with some not included. The sample includes approximately 68,000 clones, around 83% of them seen just once. Points from the study as a whole: The study observed clonal expansion of CD4+ and CD8+ blood T cells by week 6 at 0.1 to 3.0 mg/kg. CD8+ T cells were the subset that, on average, had more expanded clones than CD4+.

In the case of this clone: Its cognate antigen is unknown.

The chain uses TRBV10-3 and TRBJ1-1; 12 nucleotides match TRBD1. Sequenced here: CD4+ or CD8+ T cells sorted from blood, sampled in a trial of the OX40 agonist ivuxolimab. The TCR originated in an adult with an advanced solid tumor such as melanoma, head and neck, liver or kidney cancer. CDR3 nucleotide sequence: TGTGCCATCAGTGAGTCGGGACAGGGGGCAACTGAAGCTTTCTTT. Translation gives CAISESGQGATEAFF.